These T cell receptor beta chains were read from a single sample in a study of blood T cell repertoires in COVID-19. The data were produced by immunoSEQ multiplex PCR, yet TCRdb's version contains in-frame clones alone and is incomplete. This table has 110,000 to 150,000 clones, over 70% appearing once. The sequencing input was peripheral blood. All receptors come from a woman aged 50 to 65 with acute or convalescent COVID-19. Both conserved end residues are part of each CDR3. Each record gives: J gene, V gene, clone size, D gene, CDR3 DNA, CDR3 protein. A D gene is named only where the DNA matches it firmly. Clone size is stated in some rows and not others, as once, few, many or a class when expanded.

J: TRBJ2-3; V: TRBV6-5; size: NA; D: TRBD2; DNA: TGTGCCAGCAGTTACGGACGGCTAGCGGGAGGAGATACGCAGTATTTT; CDR3: CASSYGRLAGGDTQYF
J: TRBJ2-1; V: TRBV14; size: NA; D: TRBD2; DNA: TGTGCCAGCAGCAAAGGGACTAGCGGGAACTCCTACAATGAGCAGTTCTTC; CDR3: CASSKGTSGNSYNEQFF
J: TRBJ2-1; V: TRBV30; size: NA; D: NA; DNA: TGTGCCTGCACCGTGAGCTCCTACAATGAGCAGTTCTTC; CDR3: CACTVSSYNEQFF
J: TRBJ2-7; V: TRBV4-1; size: NA; D: TRBD2; DNA: TGCGCCAGCAGCCCCCGTGGAAGCGGGCGGGGGGCATACTACGAGCAGTACTTC; CDR3: CASSPRGSGRGAYYEQYF
J: TRBJ2-7; V: TRBV19; size: NA; D: TRBD2; DNA: TGTGCCAGTAGTATAGCGGGAGGGCCTTACGAGCAGTACTTC; CDR3: CASSIAGGPYEQYF
J: TRBJ1-5; V: TRBV7-8; size: NA; D: TRBD1; DNA: TGTGCCAGCAGCTTCGGCGACAGGGTAGGCAATCAGCCCCAGCATTTT; CDR3: CASSFGDRVGNQPQHF
J: TRBJ1-3; V: TRBV5-1; size: NA; D: NA; DNA: TGCGCCAGCAGCTTGGAGGCGGTGACTGGAAACACCATATATTTT; CDR3: CASSLEAVTGNTIYF
J: TRBJ2-5; V: TRBV28; size: NA; D: NA; DNA: TGTGCCAGCAATACCGGGACTCACGAGACCCAGTACTTC; CDR3: CASNTGTHETQYF
J: TRBJ2-7; V: TRBV6-5; size: NA; D: NA; DNA: TGTGCCAGCAGTTACCGAGGGTACAACGAGCAGTACTTC; CDR3: CASSYRGYNEQYF
J: TRBJ1-3; V: TRBV4-1; size: NA; D: TRBD1; DNA: TGCGCCAGCAGCCAAGATTGGACAGGGAGGGACACCATATATTTT; CDR3: CASSQDWTGRDTIYF
J: TRBJ2-7; V: TRBV29-1; size: NA; D: NA; DNA: TGCAGCGTTGATGGGACAAGGGTAGGGGAGCAGTACTTC; CDR3: CSVDGTRVGEQYF
J: TRBJ2-5; V: TRBV5-1; size: NA; D: TRBD2; DNA: TGCGCCAGCAGCGCGGGGGGGGCGATGGAGACCCAGTACTTC; CDR3: CASSAGGAMETQYF
J: TRBJ2-7; V: TRBV9; size: NA; D: NA; DNA: TGTGCCAGCAGCCAAGGGACTGGCGCTTCCTACGAGCAGTACTTC; CDR3: CASSQGTGASYEQYF
J: TRBJ1-1; V: TRBV7-9; size: NA; D: TRBD1; DNA: TGTGCCAGCAGCCCCTGGGCGGGGACAGGCACTGAAGCTTTCTTT; CDR3: CASSPWAGTGTEAFF
J: TRBJ1-4; V: TRBV25-1; size: NA; D: NA; DNA: TGTGCCAGCAGTGAATCAGGCGTTCGAGGGGAAAAACTGTTTTTT; CDR3: CASSESGVRGEKLFF
J: TRBJ2-1; V: TRBV2; size: NA; D: TRBD2; DNA: TGTGCCAGCAGGGCAAACCCGGGACTAACCAATGAGCAGTTCTTC; CDR3: CASRANPGLTNEQFF
J: TRBJ2-5; V: TRBV18; size: few; D: NA; DNA: TGTGCCAGCGCGCCCCCCCGGCAGGGGGAGACCCAGTACTTC; CDR3: CASAPPRQGETQYF
J: TRBJ2-3; V: TRBV4-2; size: NA; D: TRBD2; DNA: TGTGCCAGCAGCGGAACGGGACTAGCGGGGGGGGACAACGTTAAAGATACGCAGTATTTT; CDR3: CASSGTGLAGGDNVKDTQYF
J: TRBJ1-3; V: TRBV9; size: NA; D: NA; DNA: TGTGCCAGCAGCGTAGCTCAGGGGCTGGACACCATATATTTT; CDR3: CASSVAQGLDTIYF
J: TRBJ2-1; V: TRBV21-1; size: NA; D: NA; DNA: TGTGCCAGCGTCTCCGGGACTAGCGGGTTTTACAATGAGCAGTTCTTC; CDR3: CASVSGTSGFYNEQFF
J: TRBJ1-5; V: TRBV30; size: many; D: NA; DNA: TGTGCCTGGAGTTCAGGATCCAATCAGCCCCAGCATTTT; CDR3: CAWSSGSNQPQHF
J: TRBJ2-7; V: TRBV9; size: NA; D: NA; DNA: TGTGCCAGCAGCGATGGGGCGAGGGAGCAGTACTTC; CDR3: CASSDGAREQYF
J: TRBJ2-7; V: TRBV7-9; size: NA; D: NA; DNA: TGTGCCAGCAGCCCAACGGTCCCATCCTACGAGCAGTACTTC; CDR3: CASSPTVPSYEQYF
J: TRBJ1-5; V: TRBV18; size: NA; D: TRBD1; DNA: TGTGCCAGCTCACCGATGGACAGGGCCGAGCGCCAGCATTTT; CDR3: CASSPMDRAERQHF
J: TRBJ2-7; V: TRBV23-1; size: NA; D: TRBD1; DNA: TGCGCCAGCAGTCAAGGTAAAGGACAGGGACACGAGCAGTACTTC; CDR3: CASSQGKGQGHEQYF
J: TRBJ1-1; V: TRBV5-1; size: once; D: NA; DNA: TGCGCCAGCAGCTTCCACGGGGCGGGAACTGAAGCTTTCTTT; CDR3: CASSFHGAGTEAFF
J: TRBJ1-6; V: TRBV30; size: once; D: TRBD1; DNA: TGTGCCTGGAGCGGGGGACAGGGTAGTTCACCCCTCCACTTT; CDR3: CAWSGGQGSSPLHF
J: TRBJ2-5; V: TRBV10-3; size: NA; D: NA; DNA: TGTGCCATCAGTGGGGGGGACGGCCGCCAAGAGACCCAGTACTTC; CDR3: CAISGGDGRQETQYF
J: TRBJ2-1; V: TRBV7-6; size: NA; D: NA; DNA: TGTGCCAGCAGCTTAGTTCCCCCGGCAGGGGTCTCCTACAATGAGCAGTTCTTC; CDR3: CASSLVPPAGVSYNEQFF
J: TRBJ2-1; V: TRBV10-3; size: NA; D: TRBD2; DNA: TGTGCCATCAGCGCGGATTTAGCGGGACCCCCGTACAATGAGCAGTTCTTC; CDR3: CAISADLAGPPYNEQFF
J: TRBJ1-2; V: TRBV5-8; size: NA; D: TRBD1; DNA: TGTGCCAGCAGCTACGAAACAGGGGCTAACTATGGCTACACCTTC; CDR3: CASSYETGANYGYTF
J: TRBJ1-1; V: TRBV13; size: NA; D: NA; DNA: TGTGCCAGCAGCTTAGGCCTGTTGAACACTGAAGCTTTCTTT; CDR3: CASSLGLLNTEAFF
J: TRBJ1-6; V: TRBV5-6; size: NA; D: TRBD1; DNA: TGTGCCAGCAGCTGGGGACAGGGGGATTCACCCCTCCACTTT; CDR3: CASSWGQGDSPLHF
J: TRBJ1-5; V: TRBV7-2; size: NA; D: NA; DNA: TGTGCCAGCAGCTTAGATCCAGGGGATCAGCCCCAGCATTTT; CDR3: CASSLDPGDQPQHF
J: TRBJ1-5; V: TRBV13; size: NA; D: NA; DNA: TGTGCCAGCAGCAAGCAAGGGAGGGGAAATCAGCCCCAGCATTTT; CDR3: CASSKQGRGNQPQHF
J: TRBJ2-1; V: TRBV15; size: few; D: NA; DNA: TGTGCCACCAGCAGGGGTCGGGACATCTACAATGAGCAGTTCTTC; CDR3: CATSRGRDIYNEQFF